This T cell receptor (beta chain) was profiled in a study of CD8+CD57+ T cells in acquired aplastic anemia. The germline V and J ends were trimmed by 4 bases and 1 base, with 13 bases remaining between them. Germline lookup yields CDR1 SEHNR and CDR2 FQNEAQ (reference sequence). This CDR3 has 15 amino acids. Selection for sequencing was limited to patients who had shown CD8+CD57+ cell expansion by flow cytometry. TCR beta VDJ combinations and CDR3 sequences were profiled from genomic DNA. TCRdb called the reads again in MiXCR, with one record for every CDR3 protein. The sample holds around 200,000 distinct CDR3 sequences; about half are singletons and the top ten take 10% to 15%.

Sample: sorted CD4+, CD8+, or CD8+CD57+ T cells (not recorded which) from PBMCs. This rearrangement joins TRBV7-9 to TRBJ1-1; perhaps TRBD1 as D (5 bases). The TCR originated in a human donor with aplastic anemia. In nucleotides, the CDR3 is TGTGCCAGCAGCTCTACGACAGACACGAACACTGAAGCTTTCTTT. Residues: CASSSTTDTNTEAFF.